A selection of T cell receptor beta chains follows, all from one sample in a study of blood T cells in healthy people across ages. MiXCR was run by TCRdb on the 5' RACE reads, yielding one entry per CDR3 protein. The table shows 650,000 to 800,000 distinct CDR3 sequences, with under 65% occurring only once. Source material: blood. These receptors were collected from a woman over 75 in good health. Both conserved end residues are trimmed from each CDR3.

cdr3_length v_call cdr3_aa
10 TRBV7-2 ASSQDLSPLH
13 TRBV5-6 ASSLGERDSETQY
13 TRBV14 ASSWDGLAHNEQF
14 TRBV7-9 ASSLWEAMSSYEQY
13 TRBV24-1 ATSDLTKSYNEQF
10 TRBV28 ASSFRQGAAF
11 TRBV28 ASRDSNNEKLF
13 TRBV6-2/TRBV6-3 ASSYPPTDRDGYT
15 TRBV3-1 ANSQPHLAGEGNEQY
13 TRBV5-1 ASSLVAGGNYEQY
16 TRBV9 ASSAAAPSGAYTDTQY
10 TRBV7-2 ASSSQGYTQY
11 TRBV10-3 AIRTAANYGYT
15 TRBV5-5 ASSSGPREIGTGELF
13 TRBV20-1 SVLDRERVGNEQF
15 TRBV12-3/TRBV12-4 TSSLALGKTSTETQY
12 TRBV20-1 SAGLAGSYNEQF
11 TRBV5-1 ASSWVLNYGYT
15 TRBV7-2 ASSRRGTSGRHNEQF
15 TRBV12-3/TRBV12-4 ASSRGTSGRARNEQF
12 TRBV25-1 ASSPPGGSRGYT
12 TRBV6-5 ASRGWTGPLEAF
15 TRBV6-5 ASSYQGAGRPSLEAF
11 TRBV18 ASSPQGPETQY